The 6 T cell receptor beta chains below all came from one sample that was sequenced in a study of blood T cell repertoires in COVID-19. The repertoire was sequenced with immunoSEQ multiplex PCR; TCRdb's copy has only in-frame clones and lacks some. The sample holds just over 150,000 clones, over 75% seen once. The sample was PBMCs or T cells enriched from blood (not recorded which). The receptors derive from a woman in her 50s who had recovered from COVID-19.

The V and J genes are TRBV16 and TRBJ1-5; D unclear. The CDR3 runs 13 residues. Germline V gene data show CDR1 as KGHSY and CDR2 as FQNENV. V was pared by 2 bases and J by 5 bases, with 7 bases between. CDR3 residues: CASSQVIYQPQHF. DNA for the CDR3: TGTGCCAGCAGCCAAGTTATCTATCAGCCCCAGCATTTT.

The chain couples TRBV6-5 to TRBJ2-7; TRBD1 aligns across 9 bases. The CDR3 runs to 15 residues. The germline V gene has CDR1 MNHEY and CDR2 SVGAGI. With 6 bases clipped from V and 3 bases from J, the junction kept 9 bases outside the gene matches. The CDR3 DNA follows: TGTGCCAGCAGAACTGTACAGGGGGCCCTCTACGAGCAGTACTTC. It codes for CASRTVQGALYEQYF.

This chain joins TRBV19 and TRBJ1-2; TRBD1 aligns across 9 bases. The V gene's germline CDR1 is LNHDA and CDR2 SQIVND (reference sequence). The trim removed 6 bases at V and 2 bases at J, leaving 1 base unmatched. The length of the CDR3 is 13 residues. The chain's CDR3 is CASRTGGNYGYTF. The CDR3 DNA follows: TGTGCCAGTAGAACAGGGGGCAACTATGGCTACACCTTC.

V usage is TRBV29-1 and J usage is TRBJ2-3, with 10 bases aligning to TRBD2. The CDR3 covers 16 residues. Germline CDR1 reads SQVTM; CDR2 reads ANQGSEA. V gave up 3 bases and J gave up 2 bases; unmatched junction bases: 8. The CDR3 here is CSVESFLAGDTDTQYF. The CDR3 DNA reads as TGCAGCGTTGAGTCTTTCCTAGCGGGGGACACAGATACGCAGTATTTT.

This clone is a singleton in its sample. The genes are TRBV3-1 (or the pseudogene TRBV3-2) and TRBJ2-2; maybe TRBD1 (5 bases). The CDR3 has 11 amino acids. Germline V CDR1 and CDR2: LGHDT, YNNKEL (reference sequence). The CDR3 protein is CATQGIGELFF. The CDR3 nucleotides read TGTGCGACGCAGGGAATCGGGGAGCTGTTTTTT.

The V and J genes are TRBV4-2 and TRBJ2-1, with TRBD1 matching 10 bases. CDR3 length: 15 amino acids. J was trimmed by 8 bases and V by 6 bases; bases with no gene match: 10. Germline assignment: CDR1 LGHNA and CDR2 YNFKEQ. Written as DNA, the CDR3 is TGTGCCAGCAGTATTCGGGACAGGGGTGGCTATGAGCAGTTCTTC. Translating it yields CASSIRDRGGYEQFF.